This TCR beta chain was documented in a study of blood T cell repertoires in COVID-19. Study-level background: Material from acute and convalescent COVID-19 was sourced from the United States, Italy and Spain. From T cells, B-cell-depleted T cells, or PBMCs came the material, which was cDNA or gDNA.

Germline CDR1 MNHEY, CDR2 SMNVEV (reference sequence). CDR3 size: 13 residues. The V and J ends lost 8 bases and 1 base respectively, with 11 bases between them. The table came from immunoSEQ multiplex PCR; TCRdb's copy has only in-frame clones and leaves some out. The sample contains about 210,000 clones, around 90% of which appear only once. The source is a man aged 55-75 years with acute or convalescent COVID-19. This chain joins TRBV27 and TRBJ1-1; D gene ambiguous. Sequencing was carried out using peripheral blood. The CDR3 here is CASRPSGNTEAFF. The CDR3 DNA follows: TGTGCCAGCCGGCCGAGCGGGAACACTGAAGCTTTCTTT.